This section outlines one T cell receptor (beta chain) sequence together with its context. The antigen remains undetermined. It was by 5'RACE template switching with UMIs that TCR beta cDNA was made. TCRdb processed the 5' RACE reads again and assigns one entry to each CDR3 protein, with no DNA. Reported are 300,000 to 500,000 distinct CDR3 sequences; the ten largest clones contain around 10%. The record originates from a study of T cells expressing NK-cell markers. In the study overall: The study sequenced eight donors, seven HCMV-seropositive and one seronegative. General study points: The contribution of dominant NKG2C+ clonotypes to CD8+ T cells in five to seven donors was about 1.0-7.0%. It is unclear if expanded NKG2C-expressing clones target HCMV antigens.

Germline CDR1 is SGHTA and CDR2 is FQGNSA. The CDR3 is 11 amino acids. The rearrangement joins TRBV7-2 to TRBJ2-1. What was sequenced was blood T cells: a sorted CD56 or NKG2C T cell subset, CD4+ or CD8+ T cells, or bulk PBMC T cells (not recorded which). The sequence derives from a woman in her forties or fifties in good health. The CDR3 region is CASSLAGAQFF.